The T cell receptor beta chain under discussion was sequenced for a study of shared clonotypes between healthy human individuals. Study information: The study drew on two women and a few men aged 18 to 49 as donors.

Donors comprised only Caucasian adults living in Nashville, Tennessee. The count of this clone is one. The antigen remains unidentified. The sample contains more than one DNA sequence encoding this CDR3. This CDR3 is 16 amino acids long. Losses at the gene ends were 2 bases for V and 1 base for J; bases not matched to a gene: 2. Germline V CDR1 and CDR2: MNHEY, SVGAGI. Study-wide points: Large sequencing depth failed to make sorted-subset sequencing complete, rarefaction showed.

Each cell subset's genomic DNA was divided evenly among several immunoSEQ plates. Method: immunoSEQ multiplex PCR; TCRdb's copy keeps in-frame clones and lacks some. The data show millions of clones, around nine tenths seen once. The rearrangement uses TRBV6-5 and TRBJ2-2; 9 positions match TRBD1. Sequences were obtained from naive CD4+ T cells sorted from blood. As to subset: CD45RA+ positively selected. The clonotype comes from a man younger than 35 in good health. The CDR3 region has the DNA TGTGCCAGCAGTTACGCGGGACAGGGGAACACCGGGGAGCTGTTTTTT. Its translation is CASSYAGQGNTGELFF.